This TCR beta chain was retrieved from a study of radiotherapy plus CTLA-4 blockade in lung cancer. Study information: Across the patients, objective responses occurred in about 19%, and disease control in over 25%.

Participants had chemo-refractory metastatic non-small-cell lung cancer and were treated with focal radiation plus ipilimumab CTLA-4 blockade. V lost 3 bases and J lost 7; bases outside the gene matches: 12. There are 17 residues in the CDR3. Germline V CDR1 and CDR2: SGDLS, YYNGEE. Study-level points and caveats: Reported findings show early blood T cell clone dynamics, with interferon-beta, best predicted response. Clones derived from tumor TCRs expanded in blood after radiotherapy plus ipilimumab.

The method was immunoSEQ multiplex PCR; TCRdb's version includes in-frame clones alone and lacks a portion of them. Of over 75,000 clones in the sample, roughly four fifths are singletons; the top ten hold roughly 0.82%. A remark on this clone: Antigen: not known.

The specimen comprised peripheral blood, sampled from a patient treated with radiotherapy plus ipilimumab. The receptor's source is a human donor with non-small cell lung cancer who had stable disease on radiotherapy plus ipilimumab. V and J are TRBV9 and TRBJ1-4, with 10 bases aligning to TRBD1. CDR3: CASSETGGPPNPEKLFF. The CDR3 nucleotides read TGTGCCAGCAGCGAGACAGGGGGCCCCCCTAATCCTGAAAAACTGTTTTTT.